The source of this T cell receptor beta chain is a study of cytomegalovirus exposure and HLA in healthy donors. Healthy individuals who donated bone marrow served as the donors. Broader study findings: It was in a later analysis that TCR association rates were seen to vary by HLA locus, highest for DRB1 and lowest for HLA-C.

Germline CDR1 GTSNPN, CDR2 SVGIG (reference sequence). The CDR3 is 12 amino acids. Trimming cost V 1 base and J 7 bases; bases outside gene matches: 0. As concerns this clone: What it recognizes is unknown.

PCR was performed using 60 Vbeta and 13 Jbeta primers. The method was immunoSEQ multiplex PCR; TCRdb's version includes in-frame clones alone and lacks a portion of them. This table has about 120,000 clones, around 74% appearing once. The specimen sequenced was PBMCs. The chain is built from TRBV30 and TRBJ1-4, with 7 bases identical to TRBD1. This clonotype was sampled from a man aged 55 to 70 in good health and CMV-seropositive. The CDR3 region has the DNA TGTGCCTGGAGTGGACAGGGTGAAAAACTGTTTTTT. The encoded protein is CAWSGQGEKLFF.